Sequencing of this TCR beta chain was carried out in a study of blood T cell repertoires in COVID-19. Overall study: The United States, Italy and Spain supplied acute and convalescent COVID-19 samples. T cells, B-cell-depleted T cells, or PBMCs provided the cDNA or gDNA that served as material.

Clones were sequenced by immunoSEQ multiplex PCR, and TCRdb holds only the in-frame ones, with some missing. The data show about 290,000 clones, about nine tenths seen once. Individuals aged about 18 to 89 years were recruited from fewer than 30 US areas. In assigning cohorts, the study relied on participant-reported clinical history. The germline V gene encodes CDR1 SGHRS and CDR2 YFSETQ. This CDR3 contains 15 residues. V was pared by 0 bases and J by 2 bases, with 11 bases between. The chain couples TRBV5-1 to TRBJ1-2, with D unresolved. The TCR comes from a woman aged 40 to 49 who had recovered from COVID-19. The sequencing sample was made of PBMCs or T cells enriched from blood (not recorded which). The DNA of the CDR3 is TGCGCCAGCAGCTTGGAGTCGTGGCAGAACTATGGCTACACCTTC. The encoded protein is CASSLESWQNYGYTF. Filled out from reference TRBV5-1 and TRBJ1-2, the complete variable domain reads KAGVTQTPRYLIKTRGQQVTLSCSPISGHRSVSWYQQTPGQGLQFLFEYFSETQRNKGNFPGRFSGRQFSNSRSEMNVSTLELGDSALYLCASSLESWQNYGYTFGSGTRLTVV.